These 12 T cell receptor beta chains were all obtained from the same sample, sequenced in a study of T cell repertoires in ileal Crohn's disease. TCRdb's table, derived via immunoSEQ multiplex PCR, lists solely in-frame clones and lacks some. The sample lists about 14,000 clones; approximately 70% were seen once. The specimen sequenced was ileal tissue. The receptors were gathered from an adult with Crohn's disease.

Within the sample, this clone is medium-sized. The J gene is TRBJ2-2, the V gene TRBV19, with 8 bases lining up with TRBD2. The CDR3 spans 15 residues. Per germline, CDR1 LNHDA and CDR2 SQIVND (reference sequence). Unmatched junction bases numbered 8, after V lost 3 bases and J lost 8 bases. CDR3 in DNA: TGTGCCAGTAGTATCCCCCAAGCGGGGGTTGGGGAGCTGTTTTTT. This encodes CASSIPQAGVGELFF.

J is TRBJ1-2 and V is TRBV6-5, with 9 bases that match TRBD1. CDR3 length equals 14 residues. CDR1 is MNHEY and CDR2 is SVGAGI in the germline V gene. The V gene end was trimmed by 6 bases and the J gene end by 8 bases; junction bases not matched to a gene: 10. Here the CDR3 reads CASRDRGPTSGYTF. The CDR3 DNA is TGTGCCAGCAGGGACAGGGGTCCCACTTCCGGCTACACCTTC.

The chain is built from TRBV6-6 and TRBJ2-1; D not certain. Trimming cost V 7 bases and J 3 bases, with 19 bases left between them. Germline assignment: CDR1 MNHNY and CDR2 SVGAGI (reference sequence). The length of the CDR3 is 16 residues. In DNA, the CDR3 is TGTGCCAGCAATGGGATGGGCGCCTCTTACTACAATGAGCAGTTCTTC. Protein sequence: CASNGMGASYYNEQFF.

This clone is medium-sized in the sample. This chain connects TRBV28 to TRBJ1-6, with a possible D match to TRBD1 (5 bases). V was clipped by 5 bases and J by 9 bases, with 11 bases between them. Per germline, CDR1 MDHEN and CDR2 SYDVKM. The CDR3 loop spans 13 amino acids. The CDR3 DNA follows: TGTGCCAGCAGTCCACAGGTGGGTTCACCCCTCCACTTT. Translated: CASSPQVGSPLHF.

This chain uses TRBV2 with TRBJ2-7; TRBD1 agrees at 8 bases. V shed 2 bases, J shed 12 bases, and the junction held 15 bases outside the gene matches. The CDR3 has 15 amino acids. Germline V gives CDR1 SNHLY, CDR2 FYNNEI. CDR3 sequence: CASSEWAITQGAMYF. The CDR3 coding sequence is TGTGCCAGCAGTGAATGGGCCATCACGCAGGGGGCTATGTACTTC.

This clone was counted once. The chain carries TRBV30 and TRBJ1-1, with D hard to call. Germline values: CDR1 GTSNPN, CDR2 SVGIG (reference sequence). The CDR3 spans 10 residues. The V and J ends lost 4 bases and 9 bases respectively, with 9 bases between them. CDR3 in DNA: TGTGCCTGGACCCTATGGCAAGCTTTCTTT. Translated: CAWTLWQAFF.

This clone was recorded once. The V gene is TRBV2, the J gene TRBJ2-1, with 13 bases matching TRBD2. This CDR3 has 15 amino acids. Unmatched junction bases numbered 5, after V lost 8 bases and J lost 4 bases. CDR1 SNHLY and CDR2 FYNNEI come from the germline V gene. The CDR3 spells CASGLAGVLYNEQFF. CDR3 DNA sequence: TGTGCCAGCGGACTAGCGGGGGTCCTATACAATGAGCAGTTCTTC.

This clone has just one count. For the CDR3, the DNA is TGCGCCAGCAGCCCTACCCAGGGGTATTCACCCCTCCACTTT. Translated, it gives CASSPTQGYSPLHF. V and J are TRBV5-1 and TRBJ1-6, with D perhaps matching TRBD1 (6 bases). This CDR3 spans 14 amino acids. The germline V gene encodes CDR1 SGHRS and CDR2 YFSETQ. V was shortened by 4 bases and J by 8 bases, with 13 bases between the two germline ends.

The chain carries TRBV6-1 and TRBJ1-6; 9 bases align to TRBD1. J lost 8 bases, V lost 8 bases, and 1 base had no gene match. The CDR3 contains 12 residues. CDR1 MNHNS and CDR2 SASEGT come from the germline V gene. CDR3 protein: CASWDRDSPLHF. DNA of the CDR3: TGTGCCAGCTGGGACAGGGATTCACCCCTCCACTTT.

This clone is large (0.1 to 1%) in the sample. The rearrangement links TRBV14 to TRBJ2-1, with D maybe TRBD2 (5 bases). Trimming removed 3 bases at V and 4 bases at J, with 10 bases between. The CDR3 totals 14 residues. In germline, CDR1 is SGHDN, CDR2 FVKESK. The DNA of the CDR3 is TGTGCCAGCAGCCAGGGCACGGGATACAATGAGCAGTTCTTC. Translating it yields CASSQGTGYNEQFF.

The chain has TRBV7-3 and TRBJ2-1, with 8 bases aligning to TRBD2. CDR3 length: 13 residues. Germline CDR1 and CDR2: SGHTA and FQGTGA. V lost 5 bases, J lost 10 bases, and 7 bases stayed unmatched. The CDR3 coding sequence is TGTGCCAGCAGCCCCGGGGGGGCCCGAGAGCAGTTCTTC. The encoded protein is CASSPGGAREQFF.

The CDR3, as DNA: TGTGCCAGCAGTGAGGCCTCCGCGGGAAACAATGAGCAGTTCTTC. It is translated as CASSEASAGNNEQFF. This chain uses TRBV2 with TRBJ2-1; D is perhaps TRBD2 (6 bases). V gave up 3 bases and J gave up 5 bases, with 14 bases separating them. The CDR3 has 15 residues. CDR1 is SNHLY, CDR2 FYNNEI, per germline.